Presented here are 7 T cell receptor beta chains from one specimen sequenced in a study of blood T cell repertoires in COVID-19. The data were produced by immunoSEQ multiplex PCR, yet TCRdb's version contains in-frame clones alone and is incomplete. This table holds 45,000 to 60,000 clones, approximately 82% found once. Sequenced: peripheral blood. The receptor set was obtained from a woman of 80 years or more with acute or convalescent COVID-19.

The chain is built from TRBV27 and TRBJ2-6; D call uncertain. Trimming shortened V by 5 bases and J by 0 bases, and 5 bases separated the two germline ends. In germline, CDR1 is MNHEY, CDR2 SMNVEV (reference sequence). The CDR3 is 14 amino acids. The CDR3 region has the DNA TGTGCCAGCAGTCCCTACTCTGGGGCCAACGTCCTGACTTTC. Its translation: CASSPYSGANVLTF.

CDR3 residues: CATSDPAGGTNEKLFF. In DNA form, the CDR3 reads TGTGCCACCAGTGATCCCGCAGGGGGGACTAATGAAAAACTGTTTTTT. The gene calls are TRBV24-1 and TRBJ1-4, with 7 bases identical to TRBD1. Germline-derived CDR1 and CDR2 are KGHDR and SFDVKD. V gave up 3 bases and J gave up 2 bases; unmatched junction bases: 5. The CDR3 extends over 16 amino acids.

The rearrangement uses TRBV7-9 and TRBJ2-1; possibly TRBD2 for D (7 bases). Germline V gene sequence: CDR1 SEHNR, CDR2 FQNEAQ (reference sequence). The CDR3 is 15 amino acids. V shed 6 bases and J shed 8 bases, with 20 bases lying between them. CDR3 nucleotide sequence: TGTGCCAGCAGTACAGGTGGCGGGGGCTGGGATGAGCAGTTCTTC. Its protein product is CASSTGGGGWDEQFF.

The V gene is TRBV5-1, the J gene TRBJ1-1, with 10 bases aligning to TRBD1. The V and J ends lost 4 bases and 5 bases, in that order; junction bases with no gene match: 14. This CDR3 has 17 amino acids. Germline loops: CDR1 SGHRS, CDR2 YFSETQ. The CDR3 nucleotides are TGCGCCAGCAGCGACCACCGGGACAGGGGAAAGGGTACTGAAGCTTTCTTT. Amino acids: CASSDHRDRGKGTEAFF.

The gene calls are TRBV14 and TRBJ2-1; 10 positions agree with TRBD2. The V gene end was trimmed by 8 bases and the J gene end by 7 bases; junction bases not matched to a gene: 14. Per germline, CDR1 SGHDN and CDR2 FVKESK. The CDR3 covers 16 residues. The CDR3 DNA follows: TGTGCCAGCCAGGTTCCAGCGGGAGGGCCCTCGAATGAGCAGTTCTTC. Its protein product is CASQVPAGGPSNEQFF. Looking up the rest from reference TRBV14 and TRBJ2-1 gives the full variable domain: EAGVTQFPSHSVIEKGQTVTLRCDPISGHDNLYWYRRVMGKEIKFLLHFVKESKQDESGMPNNRFLAERTGGTYSTLKVQPAELEDSGVYFCASQVPAGGPSNEQFFGPGTRLTVL.

The chain joins TRBV29-1 to TRBJ2-2; 12 nucleotides line up with TRBD2. The trim removed 7 bases at V and 1 base at J, leaving 4 bases unmatched. CDR1 and CDR2 from the germline V gene are SQVTM and ANQGSEA. This CDR3 region has 15 residues. The CDR3 reads CSGRTSGVNTGELFF. CDR3 sequence (DNA): TGCAGCGGACGGACTAGCGGGGTGAACACCGGGGAGCTGTTTTTT.

The V gene is TRBV28, the J gene TRBJ1-2; a weak D match, TRBD1 (5 bases). In germline, CDR1 is MDHEN, CDR2 SYDVKM. V lost 2 bases to trimming and J lost 3 bases, with 16 bases between them. The CDR3 extends over 16 amino acids. CDR3 bases: TGTGCCAGCAGTTTAGGGGGGATGACCTGGGACTATGGCTACACCTTC. This gives the protein CASSLGGMTWDYGYTF.